This T cell receptor beta chain was recovered during a study of shared clonotypes between healthy human individuals. Study-level points and caveats: Rarefaction gave evidence that sorted-subset sequencing remained incomplete despite large depth.

A remark on this clone: Its antigen is undetermined.

Terminally differentiated effector memory CD45RA+ cells were excluded from the naive CD8 cells, which were CD45RO-negative and positively selected for CCR7. The study enrolled healthy HIV-negative adults without recent acute infections or vaccinations as donors. TCRdb's table, derived via immunoSEQ multiplex PCR, lists solely in-frame clones and lacks some. The sample shows about 2 million clones, about 95% of them seen only once. This CDR3 has 12 amino acids. The germline CDR1 and CDR2 sequences are SGHDT and YYEEEE. With 4 bases removed from V and 1 base from J, the gap between germline ends came to 6 bases.

The clonotype originates from a young man in good health. The V and J genes are TRBV5-6 and TRBJ2-7, with D uncertain. The specimen was naive CD8+ T cells sorted from blood. CDR3 sequence: CASSNHSYEQYF. CDR3 coding DNA: TGTGCCAGCAGCAACCATTCCTACGAGCAGTACTTC.